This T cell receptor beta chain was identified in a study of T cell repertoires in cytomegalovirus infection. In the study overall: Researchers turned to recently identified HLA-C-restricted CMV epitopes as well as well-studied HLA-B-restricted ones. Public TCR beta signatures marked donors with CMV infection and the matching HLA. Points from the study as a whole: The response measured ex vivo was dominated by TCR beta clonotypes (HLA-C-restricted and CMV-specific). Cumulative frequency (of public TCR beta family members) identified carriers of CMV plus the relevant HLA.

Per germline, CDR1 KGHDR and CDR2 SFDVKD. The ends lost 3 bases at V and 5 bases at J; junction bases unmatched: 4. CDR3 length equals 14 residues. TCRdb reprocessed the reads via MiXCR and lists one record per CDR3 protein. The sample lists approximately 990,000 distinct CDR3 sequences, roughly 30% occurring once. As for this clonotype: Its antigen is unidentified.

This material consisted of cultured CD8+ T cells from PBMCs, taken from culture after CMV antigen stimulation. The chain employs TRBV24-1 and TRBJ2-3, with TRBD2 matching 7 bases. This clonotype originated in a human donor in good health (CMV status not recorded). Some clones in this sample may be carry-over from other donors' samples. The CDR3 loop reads CATSDGLVEDTQYF. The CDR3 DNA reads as TGTGCCACCAGTGATGGACTAGTTGAAGATACGCAGTATTTT.